This is a list of T cell receptor beta chains from one sample in a study of T cell repertoires in cytomegalovirus infection. What these receptors recognize is not known. TCRdb passed the reads through MiXCR, listing each CDR3 protein once. The sample lists 450,000 to 650,000 distinct CDR3 sequences, 40% occurring once. Sequencing was performed on cultured PBMCs, taken from culture after CMV antigen stimulation. The receptors stem from a human donor in good health (CMV status not recorded). Some clones in this sample may be carry-over from other donors' samples. Each CDR3 is given with its conserved first and last residue.

V,J,CDR3
TRBV7-2,TRBJ2-3,CASSLAHTDTQYF
TRBV7-9,TRBJ2-2,CASSFIPTSRGGSGELFF
TRBV29-1,TRBJ2-1,CSVSPRGSGRALHDEQFF
TRBV15,TRBJ1-2,CATSRDRGSDLFRGGYTF
TRBV12-3/TRBV12-4,TRBJ1-1,CASSYLRGSAEAFF
TRBV2,TRBJ2-5,CASSIGQLQYQETQYF
TRBV5-1,TRBJ2-1,CASSQGQGAMNEQFF
TRBV6-1,TRBJ2-4,CASSALWTSGGNIQYF
TRBV7-9,TRBJ2-3,CASSWTADTQYF
TRBV5-1,TRBJ2-5,CASSLEIGPPMETQYF
TRBV12-3/TRBV12-4,TRBJ2-2,CASRPGVAGGTGELFF
TRBV20-1,TRBJ2-3,CSALRRGPISQDTQYF
TRBV20-1,TRBJ2-7,CSARDLTSGSFEQYF
TRBV2,TRBJ2-3,CASSGRQGRDTQYF